One and the same sample provided the 28 T cell receptor beta chains below, sequenced in a study of blood T cell repertoires in COVID-19. Assay: immunoSEQ multiplex PCR; the TCRdb copy retains only in-frame clones and omits some. The sample shows some 150,000 clones, approximately 86% of them seen only once. The sequenced sample consisted of peripheral blood. The source of these receptors is a human donor in a cohort sampled during active COVID-19.

This chain joins TRBV15 and TRBJ2-1; the match to TRBD2 covers 12 bases. This CDR3 is 16 amino acids long. Germline V CDR1 and CDR2: LNHNV, YYDKDF (reference sequence). The junction had 11 bases not matched to a gene; V was cut back by 6 bases and J by 8 bases. For the CDR3, the DNA is TGTGCCACCAGAGGGGAGGCTAGCGGGAGGGCCGATGAGCAGTTCTTC. The encoded protein is CATRGEASGRADEQFF.

V gene TRBV3-1 (or the pseudogene TRBV3-2) combines with J gene TRBJ2-3, with TRBD2 identical over 7 bases. This CDR3 region has 17 residues. V was clipped by 5 bases and J by 2 bases; unmatched bases: 13. CDR1 and CDR2 (germline): LGHDT, YNNKEL (reference sequence). This CDR3 reads CASSDREGIRATDTQYF. The CDR3 DNA reads TGTGCCAGCAGCGATAGGGAGGGAATTAGGGCCACAGATACGCAGTATTTT.

This clone was recorded a few times. The chain carries TRBV9 and TRBJ1-2, with 7 bases matching TRBD1. V trimming: 3 bases; J trimming: 4 bases; junction bases outside the gene matches: 12. Germline V lookup: CDR1 SGDLS, CDR2 YYNGEE. The CDR3 consists of 16 residues. The CDR3 protein is CASSEGTDPRVYGYTF. The CDR3 coding sequence is TGTGCCAGCAGCGAGGGGACAGATCCCCGGGTCTATGGCTACACCTTC.

The chain is built from TRBV18 and TRBJ1-1; TRBD1 is a possible D gene (5 bases). The V and J ends lost 4 bases and 0 bases respectively, with 12 bases between them. This CDR3 is 15 amino acids long. Germline V gives CDR1 KGHSH, CDR2 LQKENI. The CDR3 spells CASSLNTGLNTEAFF. CDR3 DNA: TGTGCCAGCTCACTAAATACAGGTTTGAACACTGAAGCTTTCTTT.

This clone has only one observation. The chain couples TRBV3-1 (or the pseudogene TRBV3-2) to TRBJ2-7; perhaps TRBD1 as D (6 bases). Germline CDR1 LGHDT, CDR2 YNNKEL (reference sequence). Deletions cut 0 bases from V and 3 bases from J, with 12 bases between. The CDR3 length is 15 residues. The CDR3 bases are TGTGCCAGCAGCCAAGAAGGCAGGGGCGGCTACGAGCAGTACTTC. Translating gives CASSQEGRGGYEQYF.

This chain joins TRBV7-2 and TRBJ2-3; D is undetermined. The germline gives CDR1 SGHTA, CDR2 FQGNSA. Trimming took 1 base from V and 4 from J, leaving 12 bases between them. This CDR3 has 15 residues. CDR3 loop: CASSLGHTQADTQYF. CDR3 nucleotides: TGTGCCAGCAGCTTAGGCCACACCCAGGCAGATACGCAGTATTTT.

The rearrangement joins TRBV6-5 to TRBJ1-6; 7 positions agree with TRBD1. V trimming: 6 bases; J trimming: 7 bases; junction bases outside the gene matches: 9. This CDR3 contains 15 residues. Germline assignment: CDR1 MNHEY and CDR2 SVGAGI. In DNA form, the CDR3 reads TGTGCCAGCAGGGTGGAAGGGGGCGGGAATTCACCCCTCCACTTT. Protein sequence: CASRVEGGGNSPLHF.

This chain's CDR3 is CASSSPGLAAAEQYF. CDR3 in DNA: TGTGCCAGCAGCAGTCCGGGACTAGCGGCGGCCGAGCAGTACTTC. The chain uses TRBV6-2 or TRBV6-3 and TRBJ2-7, with 11 bases fitting TRBD2. V lost 6 bases, J lost 6 bases, and 10 bases stayed unmatched. The CDR3 consists of 15 residues. Germline CDR1 MNHEY, CDR2 SVGEGT.

This chain uses TRBV13 with TRBJ2-7, with 8 bases matching TRBD2. Germline CDR1 reads PRHDT; CDR2 reads FYEKMQ (reference sequence). This CDR3 spans 13 amino acids. Trimming cost V 5 bases and J 3 bases; bases outside gene matches: 3. This chain's CDR3 is CASSPGGGYEQYF. For the CDR3, the DNA is TGTGCCAGCAGCCCCGGGGGGGGCTACGAGCAGTACTTC. Variable domain in full (rest from reference TRBV13 and TRBJ2-7): AAGVIQSPRHLIKEKRETATLKCYPIPRHDTVYWYQQGPGQDPQFLISFYEKMQSDKGSIPDRFSAQQFSDYHSELNMSSLELGDSALYFCASSPGGGYEQYFGPGTRLTVT.

This chain uses TRBV7-9 with TRBJ2-7; 7 nucleotides line up with TRBD1. Trimming at V came to 6 bases and at J to 3 bases, leaving 11 bases not matched to a gene. This CDR3 contains 15 residues. Germline-derived CDR1 and CDR2 are SEHNR and FQNEAQ (reference sequence). The CDR3 bases are TGTGCCAGCAGGGGAGTTGGGGGACAGTACTACGAGCAGTACTTC. Its protein is CASRGVGGQYYEQYF.

The rearrangement uses TRBV7-9 and TRBJ2-7; tentatively, D is TRBD1 (6 bases). Germline V gives CDR1 SEHNR, CDR2 FQNEAQ (reference sequence). This CDR3 comprises 14 residues. The V end lost 2 bases, the J end lost 0 bases, and 8 bases lay between the germline ends. The CDR3 nucleotides are TGTGCCAGCAGCTTAACAGGGAGCTCCTACGAGCAGTACTTC. It translates to CASSLTGSSYEQYF.

The chain couples TRBV28 to TRBJ1-2, with D possibly matching TRBD1 (6 bases). The germline V gene has CDR1 MDHEN and CDR2 SYDVKM. This CDR3 is 15 amino acids long. The ends were cut back, 2 bases at V and 9 bases at J, with 19 bases in the middle. CDR3: CASSLRGLLVDSYTF. CDR3 DNA sequence: TGTGCCAGCAGTTTAAGGGGGTTATTAGTCGATAGCTACACCTTC.

The CDR3 reads CASSKLAGATDTQYF. DNA for the CDR3: TGCGCCAGCAGTAAACTAGCGGGAGCGACAGATACGCAGTATTTT. The chain carries TRBV10-1 and TRBJ2-3, with 11 bases identical to TRBD2. The CDR3 loop spans 15 amino acids. V trimming: 5 bases; J trimming: 3 bases; junction bases outside the gene matches: 4. Germline-derived CDR1 and CDR2 are WNHNN and SYGVQD (reference sequence).

This chain connects TRBV14 to TRBJ2-3, with D possibly being TRBD2 (5 bases). This CDR3 contains 16 residues. The V gene lost 0 bases and the J gene lost 0 bases, with 10 bases spanning the gap. CDR1 SGHDN and CDR2 FVKESK come from the germline V gene. The CDR3 spells CASSQETGLSTDTQYF. In nucleotides, the CDR3 is TGTGCCAGCAGCCAAGAGACGGGGTTAAGCACAGATACGCAGTATTTT.

The gene calls are TRBV23-1 and TRBJ2-5; TRBD1 matches 7 bases. TRBV23-1 has ORF status, its function being uncertain. V was pared by 6 bases and J by 2 bases, with 9 bases of the junction left unmatched. The CDR3 runs 15 residues. This CDR3 reads CASSDRAPAQETQYF. For the CDR3, the DNA is TGCGCCAGCAGCGACAGGGCCCCCGCTCAAGAGACCCAGTACTTC.

The chain uses TRBV3-1 (or the pseudogene TRBV3-2) and TRBJ2-7; D unclear. The ends were cut back, 1 base at V and 6 bases at J, with 10 bases in the middle. The CDR3 has 13 residues. Germline V CDR1 and CDR2: LGHDT, YNNKEL (reference sequence). CDR3 loop: CASSQVGVGEQYF. CDR3 in DNA: TGTGCCAGCAGCCAAGTCGGAGTCGGCGAGCAGTACTTC.

The chain carries TRBV3-1 (or the pseudogene TRBV3-2) and TRBJ1-6; D not certain. This CDR3 contains 16 residues. Germline lookup yields CDR1 LGHDT and CDR2 YNNKEL (reference sequence). The V end lost 1 base, the J end lost 13 bases, and 20 bases lay between the germline ends. The CDR3 DNA reads as TGTGCCAGCAGCCAAGGTTCCGGACGGGAGAATGGGCCCCTCCACTTT. This translates into CASSQGSGRENGPLHF.

The chain recombines TRBV11-2 with TRBJ2-2; TRBD2 matches at 12 bases. Trimming cost V 4 bases and J 5 bases; bases outside gene matches: 2. The CDR3 totals 15 residues. The germline V gene encodes CDR1 SGHAT and CDR2 FQNNGV. The CDR3 is CASSSGLAGTGELFF. For the CDR3, the DNA is TGTGCCAGCAGCTCCGGACTAGCGGGGACCGGGGAGCTGTTTTTT.

This chain links TRBV27 with TRBJ2-1, with D hard to call. V gave up 7 bases and J gave up 0 bases, with 10 bases separating them. This CDR3 spans 14 amino acids. Germline assignment: CDR1 MNHEY and CDR2 SMNVEV (reference sequence). For the CDR3, the DNA is TGTGCCAGCAAACCGGAGAGCTCCTACAATGAGCAGTTCTTC. It is translated as CASKPESSYNEQFF.

The gene calls are TRBV5-6 and TRBJ1-4; 11 nucleotides line up with TRBD1. Germline values: CDR1 SGHDT, CDR2 YYEEEE. The V segment lost 2 bases and the J segment 7 bases; nucleotides outside the gene matches: 4. There are 15 residues in the CDR3. CDR3 sequence reads: CASSFGQGAGEKLFF. The CDR3 DNA sequence: TGTGCCAGCAGCTTTGGACAGGGGGCGGGTGAAAAACTGTTTTTT. Complete variable domain (other parts from reference TRBV5-6 and TRBJ1-4): DAGVTQSPTHLIKTRGQQVTLRCSPKSGHDTVSWYQQALGQGPQFIFQYYEEEERQRGNFPDRFSGHQFPNYSSELNVNALLLGDSALYLCASSFGQGAGEKLFFGSGTQLSVL.

This clone has only one observation. The genes are TRBV2 and TRBJ2-2, with a weak D call TRBD2 (6 bases). CDR3 size: 15 residues. V lost 0 bases and J 5 bases, leaving 10 bases between the germline ends. CDR1 is SNHLY, CDR2 FYNNEI, per germline. The CDR3 region has the DNA TGTGCCAGCAGTGAAGCGGGTCGGGGGACCGGGGAGCTGTTTTTT. Translating it yields CASSEAGRGTGELFF.

J is TRBJ2-7 and V is TRBV6-1, with no clear D. V was cut by 2 bases and J by 1 base, with 12 bases left in between. Looked up from germline, CDR1 is MNHNS and CDR2 is SASEGT. The CDR3 contains 15 residues. The CDR3 bases are TGTGCCAGCAGTGAAAGAGTGACGGGTTCCTACGAGCAGTACTTC. It is translated as CASSERVTGSYEQYF.

This clone was recorded a few times. The chain uses TRBV12-3 or TRBV12-4 and TRBJ1-2; weak D call: TRBD1 (5 bases). V was clipped by 5 bases and J by 3 bases, with 10 bases between them. This CDR3 is 13 amino acids long. CDR3 sequence reads: CASSTRTHYGYTF. The CDR3, as DNA: TGTGCCAGCAGTACGCGGACACACTATGGCTACACCTTC.

This sequence joins TRBV2 and TRBJ2-1, with TRBD2 matching over 14 bases. Looked up from germline, CDR1 is SNHLY and CDR2 is FYNNEI. This CDR3 is 15 amino acids long. Losses at the gene ends were 7 bases for V and 9 bases for J; bases not matched to a gene: 8. Here the CDR3 reads CASNQGLAGGGEQFF. The CDR3 DNA sequence: TGTGCCAGCAACCAAGGACTAGCGGGGGGCGGTGAGCAGTTCTTC.

The chain employs TRBV13 and TRBJ2-1, with 8 nucleotides matching TRBD2. J was trimmed by 2 bases and V by 3 bases; bases with no gene match: 12. CDR1 PRHDT and CDR2 FYEKMQ come from the germline V gene (reference sequence). The CDR3 runs 18 residues. The CDR3 reads CASSLASLGLVTYNEQFF. The CDR3 DNA reads TGTGCCAGCAGCTTGGCGTCCTTGGGACTAGTCACCTACAATGAGCAGTTCTTC.

This chain joins TRBV19 and TRBJ2-1; tentative D call: TRBD1 (5 bases). The CDR3 is 14 amino acids. Trimming took 4 bases from V and 8 from J, leaving 15 bases between them. Germline lookup yields CDR1 LNHDA and CDR2 SQIVND (reference sequence). The CDR3: CASSKRQSRDEQFF. The CDR3 DNA follows: TGTGCCAGTAGTAAAAGACAGTCTAGGGATGAGCAGTTCTTC.

The chain combines TRBV10-3 with TRBJ2-2; 8 positions agree with TRBD2. The germline V gene encodes CDR1 ENHRY and CDR2 SYGVKD. V was clipped by 3 bases and J by 7 bases; unmatched bases: 7. CDR3 length equals 15 residues. The CDR3 protein is CAISEPGLVDGELFF. CDR3 DNA: TGTGCCATCAGTGAACCGGGACTAGTGGACGGGGAGCTGTTTTTT.

This chain links TRBV11-3 with TRBJ1-2; 8 bases map to TRBD1. Germline CDR1 SGHNT, CDR2 YENEEA. CDR3 length: 15 residues. With 4 bases clipped from V and 3 bases from J, the junction kept 7 bases outside the gene matches. CDR3 sequence (DNA): TGTGCCAGCAGCTACGACAGGGGCGCAGACTATGGCTACACCTTC. Encoded protein: CASSYDRGADYGYTF.